This T cell receptor (beta chain) was recorded in a study of blood T cell repertoires in COVID-19. Libraries were prepared by immunoSEQ multiplex PCR; TCRdb keeps only in-frame clonotypes and omits some of them. The repertoire holds fewer than 200,000 clones, about three quarters seen once, with approximately 26% in the top ten. The sample comprised peripheral blood. The sequence was collected from a woman in her seventies with acute or convalescent COVID-19.

The CDR3: CASSGLAGGSSYEQYF. CDR3 in DNA: TGTGCCAGCAGTGGACTAGCGGGAGGGAGCTCCTACGAGCAGTACTTC. The rearrangement joins TRBV27 to TRBJ2-7; 15 bases are a match to TRBD2. Germline values: CDR1 MNHEY, CDR2 SMNVEV (reference sequence). This CDR3 has 16 amino acids. With V trimmed by 5 bases and J by 0 bases, 2 bases remained unmatched.